This entry lists 9 T cell receptor beta chains sequenced from one sample in a study of blood T cell repertoires in COVID-19. Assay used: immunoSEQ multiplex PCR; TCRdb lists only in-frame clones, some missing. The sample lists approximately 100,000 clones, roughly 81% seen once, with 2% to 2.5% in the top ten. The sample comprised peripheral blood. All receptors derive from a human donor in a cohort sampled during active COVID-19.

In nucleotides, the CDR3 is TGTGCCAGCAGGACACCGGGGGGGATGAACACTGAAGCTTTCTTT. Its translation is CASRTPGGMNTEAFF. The chain couples TRBV27 to TRBJ1-1, with D perhaps TRBD1 (5 bases). This CDR3 spans 15 amino acids. The V end was cut by 6 bases, the J end by 0 bases, with 14 bases between. From germline, CDR1 is MNHEY and CDR2 SMNVEV (reference sequence).

The chain couples TRBV5-1 to TRBJ2-3; weak D call: TRBD1 (6 bases). The CDR3 runs 16 residues. Between the trimmed V and J ends, which lost 0 bases and 2 bases, there was a span of 13 bases. Germline CDR1 is SGHRS and CDR2 is YFSETQ. The CDR3 DNA is TGCGCCAGCAGCTTGGCCTCAGGGGAGCTCACAGATACGCAGTATTTT. Protein product: CASSLASGELTDTQYF.

The gene calls are TRBV27 and TRBJ2-7, with a weak D call TRBD2 (5 bases). Germline V lookup: CDR1 MNHEY, CDR2 SMNVEV (reference sequence). This CDR3 has 16 amino acids. Deletions cut 2 bases from V and 2 bases from J, with 16 bases between. The CDR3 protein is CASSLRVEGPPYEQYF. CDR3 DNA: TGTGCCAGCAGTTTACGGGTAGAGGGTCCCCCCTACGAGCAGTACTTC.

This sequence joins TRBV7-9 and TRBJ2-4; maybe TRBD1 (5 bases). V lost 5 bases to trimming and J lost 0 bases, with 11 bases between them. This CDR3 contains 15 residues. Germline V gene data show CDR1 as SEHNR and CDR2 as FQNEAQ (reference sequence). The CDR3 bases are TGTGCCAGCAGCACGGACAAACTAGCCAAAAACATTCAGTACTTC. Translating it yields CASSTDKLAKNIQYF. Complete variable domain (other parts from reference TRBV7-9 and TRBJ2-4): DTGVSQNPRHKITKRGQNVTFRCDPISEHNRLYWYRQTLGQGPEFLTYFQNEAQLEKSRLLSDRFSAERPKGSFSTLEIQRTEQGDSAMYLCASSTDKLAKNIQYFGAGTRLSVL.

The rearrangement links TRBV28 to TRBJ1-1; a weak D match, TRBD1 (6 bases). The CDR3 runs 14 residues. The V gene lost 4 bases and the J gene lost 4 bases, with 13 bases spanning the gap. Germline CDR1 and CDR2: MDHEN and SYDVKM. The CDR3 is CASSSGGPATEAFF. The CDR3 coding sequence is TGTGCCAGCAGTTCGGGGGGCCCGGCCACTGAAGCTTTCTTT.

This clone was seen only a few times. This rearrangement joins TRBV6-4 to TRBJ2-2, with a weak D call TRBD1 (5 bases). The germline V gene has CDR1 MRHNA and CDR2 SNTAGT. This CDR3 is 14 amino acids long. V dropped 4 bases and J dropped 4 bases, with 10 bases sitting between them. The DNA for the CDR3 is TGTGCCAGCAGTGCGCAGGGAAGCACCGGGGAGCTGTTTTTT. It translates to CASSAQGSTGELFF.

V usage is TRBV9 and J usage is TRBJ2-1, with 11 bases that match TRBD2. Germline CDR1 reads SGDLS; CDR2 reads YYNGEE. Trimming at V came to 0 bases and at J to 9 bases, leaving 8 bases not matched to a gene. The CDR3 loop spans 16 amino acids. The CDR3 DNA follows: TGTGCCAGCAGCGTAGTCGATAGCGGGGGGGCCGGTGAGCAGTTCTTC. Translation: CASSVVDSGGAGEQFF.

V and J are TRBV5-1 and TRBJ2-2, with 7 bases fitting TRBD1. Germline V gene lookup returns CDR1 SGHRS and CDR2 YFSETQ. The trim removed 4 bases at V and 2 bases at J, leaving 5 bases unmatched. The CDR3 is made up of 15 amino acids. The CDR3 region has the DNA TGCGCCAGCAGCCAGGGACAGCCAAACACCGGGGAGCTGTTTTTT. It is translated as CASSQGQPNTGELFF. Looking up the rest from reference TRBV5-1 and TRBJ2-2 gives the full variable domain: KAGVTQTPRYLIKTRGQQVTLSCSPISGHRSVSWYQQTPGQGLQFLFEYFSETQRNKGNFPGRFSGRQFSNSRSEMNVSTLELGDSALYLCASSQGQPNTGELFFGEGSRLTVL.

The chain is built from TRBV10-2 and TRBJ2-3; 11 nucleotides agree with TRBD2. The ends lost 1 base at V and 1 base at J; junction bases unmatched: 10. In germline, CDR1 is WSHSY, CDR2 SAAADI. The CDR3 sequence is 19 residues long. The CDR3 nucleotides read TGCGCCAGCAGTGAGTTAGCGGGAGGGCGACTGGCCGGCACAGATACGCAGTATTTT. Its protein is CASSELAGGRLAGTDTQYF.